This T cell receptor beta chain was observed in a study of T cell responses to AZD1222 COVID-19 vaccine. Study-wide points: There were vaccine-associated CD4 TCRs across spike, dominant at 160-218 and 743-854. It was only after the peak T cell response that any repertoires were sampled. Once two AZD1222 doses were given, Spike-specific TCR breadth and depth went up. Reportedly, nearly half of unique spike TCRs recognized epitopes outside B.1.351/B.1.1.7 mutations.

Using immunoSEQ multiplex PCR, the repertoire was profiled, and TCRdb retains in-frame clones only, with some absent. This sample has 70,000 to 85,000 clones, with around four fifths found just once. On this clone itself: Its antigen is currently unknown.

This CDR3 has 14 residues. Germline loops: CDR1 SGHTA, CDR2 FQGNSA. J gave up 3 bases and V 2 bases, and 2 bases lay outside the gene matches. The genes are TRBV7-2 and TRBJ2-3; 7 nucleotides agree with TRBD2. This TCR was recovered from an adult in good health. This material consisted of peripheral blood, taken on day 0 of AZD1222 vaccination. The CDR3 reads CASSLTSATDTQYF. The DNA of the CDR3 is TGTGCCAGCAGCTTAACTAGCGCGACAGATACGCAGTATTTT.